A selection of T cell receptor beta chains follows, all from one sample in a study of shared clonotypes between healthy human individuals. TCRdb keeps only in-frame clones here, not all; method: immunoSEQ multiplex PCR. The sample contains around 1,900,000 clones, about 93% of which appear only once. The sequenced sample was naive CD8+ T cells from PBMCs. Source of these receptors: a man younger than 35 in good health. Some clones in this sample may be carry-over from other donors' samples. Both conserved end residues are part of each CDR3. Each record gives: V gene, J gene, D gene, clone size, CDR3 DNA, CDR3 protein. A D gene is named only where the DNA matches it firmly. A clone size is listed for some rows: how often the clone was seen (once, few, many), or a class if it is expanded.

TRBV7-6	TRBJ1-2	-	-	TGTGCCAGCAGCTCAGGGAACTATGGCTACACCTTC	CASSSGNYGYTF
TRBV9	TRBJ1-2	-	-	TGTGCCAGCAGCGCCGGGACTCGGGGTAACTATGGCTACACCTTC	CASSAGTRGNYGYTF
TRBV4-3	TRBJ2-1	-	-	TGCGCCAGCAGCCGACAGGCCGGGCCCTCCCGGGCCAATGAGCAGTTCTTC	CASSRQAGPSRANEQFF
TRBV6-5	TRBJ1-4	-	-	TGTGCCAGCAGTTACGGGAGGGGAACTAATGAAAAACTGTTTTTT	CASSYGRGTNEKLFF
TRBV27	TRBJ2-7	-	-	TGTGCCAGCAGACCACTGGAGGGGCGCGAGCAGTACTTC	CASRPLEGREQYF
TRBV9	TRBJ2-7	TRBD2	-	TGTGCCAGCAGCGAGGGACTAGCGGGGAACTACGAGCAGTACTTC	CASSEGLAGNYEQYF
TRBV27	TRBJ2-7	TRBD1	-	TGTGCCAGCAGGACAGGGGCAAGCTCCTACGAGCAGTACTTC	CASRTGASSYEQYF
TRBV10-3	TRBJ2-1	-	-	TGTGCCATCAGTGAGGACGGACCCGCGGAGTTCTTC	CAISEDGPAEFF
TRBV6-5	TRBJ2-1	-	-	TGTGCCAGCAGTTCACGAAGCTCCTACAATGAGCAGTTCTTC	CASSSRSSYNEQFF
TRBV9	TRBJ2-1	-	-	TGTGCCAGCAACCCGGGACAACCCTACAATGAGCAGTTCTTC	CASNPGQPYNEQFF
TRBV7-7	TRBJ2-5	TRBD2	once	TGTGCCAGCAGCTTGGCTAGCGGGGCCTTCCAAGAGACCCAGTACTTC	CASSLASGAFQETQYF
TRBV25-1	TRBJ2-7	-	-	TGTGCCAGCAGTAACAACTACGAGCAGTACTTC	CASSNNYEQYF
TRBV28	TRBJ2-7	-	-	TGTGCCAGCAGTTTAGCCCCGGACACCCCCGGGGGCGAGCAGTACTTC	CASSLAPDTPGGEQYF
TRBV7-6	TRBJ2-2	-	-	TGTGCCAGCAGCTCCGAACCGGGACTGGCGAACACCGGGGAGCTGTTTTTT	CASSSEPGLANTGELFF
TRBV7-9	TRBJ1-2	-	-	TGTGCCAGCAGCTCGGGCATCGGGGTGCATGGCTACACCTTC	CASSSGIGVHGYTF
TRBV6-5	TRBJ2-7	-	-	TGTGCCAGCAGTTACGGGGTCGCCGGGGGATACGAGCAGTACTTC	CASSYGVAGGYEQYF
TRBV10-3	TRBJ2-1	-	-	TGTGCCATCAGTGAACGGACTATCGCTGGGGACAATGAGCAGTTCTTC	CAISERTIAGDNEQFF
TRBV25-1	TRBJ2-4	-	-	TGTGCCAGCAGTGGGAGGGGAAGCAAAAACATTCAGTACTTC	CASSGRGSKNIQYF
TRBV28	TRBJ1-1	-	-	TGTGCCAGCAGTTTTGCCCCCGGGGGCACTGAAGCTTTCTTT	CASSFAPGGTEAFF
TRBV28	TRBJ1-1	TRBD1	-	TGTGCCAGCAGGACGCTTCCCCTCCGGGACAGGGAGGGGGGCACTGAAGCTTTCTTT	CASRTLPLRDREGGTEAFF
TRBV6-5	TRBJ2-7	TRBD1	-	TGTGCCACCCAAACATTTGGGACAGGGTGGAACGAGCAGTACTTC	CATQTFGTGWNEQYF
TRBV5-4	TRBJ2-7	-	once	TGTGCCAGCAGCCCAGGGATGTCCTACGAGCAGTACTTC	CASSPGMSYEQYF
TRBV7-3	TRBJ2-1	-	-	TGTGCCAGTAGCCCTTACAGGGCCAACAATGAGCAGTTCTTC	CASSPYRANNEQFF
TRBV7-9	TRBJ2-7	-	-	TGTGCCAGCAGCTTAGTCTCAGTTGGCGAGCAGTACTTC	CASSLVSVGEQYF
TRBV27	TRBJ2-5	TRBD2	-	TGTGCCAGCAGTGCAAGAGCCGGGACTAGCGGGAGAAGCCAAGAGACCCAGTACTTC	CASSARAGTSGRSQETQYF
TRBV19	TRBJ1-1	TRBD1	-	TGTGCCAGTAGTGTCCGGGACAGGGGGCTATGGGACACTGAAGCTTTCTTT	CASSVRDRGLWDTEAFF
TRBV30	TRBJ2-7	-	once	TGTGCCTGGAGTGTAGGCCCCTACGAGCAGTACTTC	CAWSVGPYEQYF
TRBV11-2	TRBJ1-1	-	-	TGTGCCAGCAGCGCCCGGACCGCGGCGACTGAAGCTTTCTTT	CASSARTAATEAFF
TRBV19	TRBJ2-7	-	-	TGTGCCAGTAGTATCGGGAGCGTGGGCTACGAGCAGTACTTC	CASSIGSVGYEQYF
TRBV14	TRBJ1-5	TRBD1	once	TGTGCCAGCAGCCAATCGGGACAGGGGGATCAGCCCCAGCATTTT	CASSQSGQGDQPQHF
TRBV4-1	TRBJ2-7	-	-	TGCGCCAGCAGCCAAGGGTCGAACTACGAGCAGTACTTC	CASSQGSNYEQYF
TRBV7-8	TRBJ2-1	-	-	TGTGCCAGCAGCTCACGGACGCCGAGGTCCAATGAGCAGTTCTTC	CASSSRTPRSNEQFF
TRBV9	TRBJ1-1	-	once	TGTGCCAGCAGCCCCCTTATGAACACTGAAGCTTTCTTT	CASSPLMNTEAFF
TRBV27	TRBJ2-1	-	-	TGTGCCAGCAGTTCCAGACAGTTTTCTTCCTACAATGAGCAGTTCTTC	CASSSRQFSSYNEQFF
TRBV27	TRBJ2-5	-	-	TGTGCCAGCAGTTTGGTTATCCAAGAGACCCAGTACTTC	CASSLVIQETQYF
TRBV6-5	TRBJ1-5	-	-	TGTGCCAGCAGTTACTCGCGGGGGTCTGGCAATCAGCCCCAGCATTTT	CASSYSRGSGNQPQHF
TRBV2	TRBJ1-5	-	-	TGTGCCAGCAGTGATGGGACGGTTAGCAATCAGCCCCAGCATTTT	CASSDGTVSNQPQHF
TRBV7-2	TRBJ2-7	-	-	TGTGCCAGCAGCCACCGGGACGGGACCTACGAGCAGTACTTC	CASSHRDGTYEQYF
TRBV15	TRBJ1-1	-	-	TGTGCCACCAGCCCCCATTGGAGTGGCACTGAAGCTTTCTTT	CATSPHWSGTEAFF
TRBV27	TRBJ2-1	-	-	TGTGCCAGCAGTCTACCGACAGGCGGATACAATGAGCAGTTCTTC	CASSLPTGGYNEQFF